These 23 T cell receptor beta chains were all obtained from the same sample, sequenced in a study of T cell repertoires in cytomegalovirus infection. TCRdb reprocessed the reads via MiXCR and lists one record per CDR3 protein. The table records around 900,000 distinct CDR3 sequences, around 32% of them present only once. These receptors lack a known antigen. This specimen was cultured CD8+ T cells from PBMCs, taken from culture after CMV antigen stimulation. These receptors were taken from a human donor in good health (CMV status not recorded). Some clones in this sample may be carry-over from other donors' samples.

This clonotype came up many times. The V gene is TRBV7-8, the J gene TRBJ2-2, with TRBD2 matching 9 bases. Unmatched junction bases numbered 7, after V lost 5 bases and J lost 6 bases. The CDR3 contains 15 residues. CDR1 SGHVS and CDR2 FQNEAQ come from the germline V gene. The CDR3 is CASSQEGLAPGELFF. CDR3 nucleotide sequence: TGTGCCAGCAGCCAAGAGGGACTAGCCCCCGGGGAGCTGTTTTTT. Full variable domain (missing parts from reference TRBV7-8 and TRBJ2-2): GAGVSQSPRYKVAKRGQDVALRCDPISGHVSLFWYQQALGQGPEFLTYFQNEAQLDKSGLPSDRFFAERPEGSVSTLKIQRTQQEDSAVYLCASSQEGLAPGELFFGEGSRLTVL.

The gene calls are TRBV12-3 or TRBV12-4 and TRBJ2-2, with 8 positions matching TRBD2. Trimming took 7 bases from V and 4 from J; bases not matched to a gene: 5. This CDR3 contains 14 residues. CDR3 protein: CASNERGPTGELFF. The CDR3 DNA reads TGTGCCAGCAACGAGCGGGGGCCCACCGGGGAGCTGTTTTTT.

The chain is built from TRBV25-1 and TRBJ1-2; D is perhaps TRBD1 (5 bases). V shed 1 base and J shed 0 bases, with 12 bases lying between them. This CDR3 has 16 amino acids. The germline gives CDR1 MGHDK, CDR2 SYGVNS. CDR3 amino acids: CASSELGGTANYGYTF. The CDR3 DNA is TGTGCCAGCAGTGAATTGGGTGGGACTGCTAACTATGGCTACACCTTC.

This clonotype was counted only a few times. The chain uses TRBV7-9 and TRBJ2-1; no clear D. The germline CDR1 and CDR2 sequences are SEHNR and FQNEAQ (reference sequence). The CDR3 extends over 11 amino acids. V was shortened by 8 bases and J by 7 bases, with 9 bases between the two germline ends. The CDR3 coding sequence is TGTGCCAGCGTATTCTCTAATGAGCAGTTCTTC. It specifies CASVFSNEQFF.

This clonotype appeared a few times. The chain joins TRBV5-6 to TRBJ1-1; no reliable D call. This CDR3 is 12 amino acids long. V lost 4 bases and J 3 bases, leaving 7 bases between the germline ends. Germline lookup yields CDR1 SGHDT and CDR2 YYEEEE. CDR3 loop: CASSIRDTEAFF. CDR3 nucleotide sequence: TGTGCCAGCAGCATCCGGGACACTGAAGCTTTCTTT.

The chain has TRBV10-3 and TRBJ2-3; no firm D call. CDR1 is ENHRY, CDR2 SYGVKD, per germline. The CDR3 has 13 residues. V was trimmed by 0 bases and J by 8 bases, leaving 9 bases between them. This CDR3 is CAISESGLATQYF. CDR3 nucleotide sequence: TGTGCCATCAGTGAGTCTGGGTTGGCTACGCAGTATTTT.

The chain carries TRBV19 and TRBJ1-2; a weak D match, TRBD1 (5 bases). The CDR3 length is 14 residues. Germline loops: CDR1 LNHDA, CDR2 SQIVND (reference sequence). The germline V and J ends were trimmed by 7 bases and 4 bases, with 16 bases remaining between them. This CDR3 reads CASTHPGTFYGYTF. In nucleotides, the CDR3 is TGTGCCAGTACCCACCCCGGGACGTTCTATGGCTACACCTTC.

The CDR3 sequence is CASAYIFRYEQYF. The CDR3 region has the DNA TGTGCCAGCGCCTACATCTTCCGCTACGAGCAGTACTTC. The rearrangement uses TRBV12-3 or TRBV12-4 and TRBJ2-7; D unresolved. The V gene lost 8 bases and the J gene lost 3 bases, with 14 bases spanning the gap. The CDR3 has 13 amino acids.

In its sample, this clonotype was seen a few times. This chain uses TRBV10-3 with TRBJ1-2; D perhaps matches TRBD1 (5 bases). Germline lookup yields CDR1 ENHRY and CDR2 SYGVKD. The CDR3 consists of 15 residues. The V and J ends lost 6 bases and 3 bases respectively, with 17 bases between them. The CDR3 coding sequence is TGTGCCATCAGAACCAGGGAGCTACGTGACTATGGCTACACCTTC. Translating it yields CAIRTRELRDYGYTF.

This chain links TRBV6-1 with TRBJ2-1; the match to TRBD2 covers 7 bases. Germline CDR1 MNHNS, CDR2 SASEGT. The CDR3 has 15 amino acids. The trim removed 8 bases at V and 3 bases at J, leaving 10 bases unmatched. CDR3 nucleotides: TGTGCCAGCGTACCTGGGGAGGGTGGCTACAATGAGCAGTTCTTC. As protein: CASVPGEGGYNEQFF.

This clonotype was detected only a few times. V usage is TRBV12-3 or TRBV12-4 and J usage is TRBJ2-3; 8 nucleotides match TRBD1. The CDR3 is made up of 14 amino acids. The J segment lost 6 bases and the V segment lost 3 bases, leaving 5 bases of the junction unmatched. The CDR3 coding sequence is TGTGCCAGCAGTTTCGACAGGGGAGGCGATACGCAGTATTTT. Translating it yields CASSFDRGGDTQYF.

The chain couples TRBV6-6 to TRBJ2-3; 8 bases are shared with TRBD2. The germline V gene encodes CDR1 MNHNY and CDR2 SVGAGI (reference sequence). Unmatched junction bases numbered 9, after V lost 6 bases and J lost 4 bases. CDR3 length equals 15 residues. The CDR3 region has the DNA TGTGCCAGCAGCCCGTCCGGGAGGGCAGCAGATACGCAGTATTTT. It is translated as CASSPSGRAADTQYF.

This chain connects TRBV25-1 to TRBJ2-3; 7 nucleotides line up with TRBD2. The CDR3 totals 14 residues. Germline values: CDR1 MGHDK, CDR2 SYGVNS. V lost 8 bases and J lost 4; bases outside the gene matches: 9. CDR3 amino acids: CASGLGGGSDTQYF. The CDR3 bases are TGTGCCAGCGGTTTGGGGGGGGGTTCAGATACGCAGTATTTT.

Comments on this clonotype: One junction end does not reproduce the germline sequence, and a read error may be involved. The chain employs TRBV5-4 and TRBJ1-3; perhaps TRBD1 as D (5 bases). From germline, CDR1 is SGHNT and CDR2 YYREEE (reference sequence). The CDR3 is 11 residues long. The CDR3 DNA reads TGTGCCAGCAGTCAGGGCAGACAGTTTGATTTT. As protein: CASSQGRQFDF.

As concerns this clonotype: The conserved closing phenylalanine or tryptophan is absent in this CDR3, likely reflecting a read error. The chain employs TRBV7-6 and TRBJ2-5; D unresolved. The germline V and J ends were trimmed by 1 base and 2 bases, with 17 bases remaining between them. The CDR3 extends over 17 amino acids. Germline V gene data show CDR1 as SGHVS and CDR2 as FNYEAQ. The CDR3 sequence: CASSLVRPLLGQETQYI. The CDR3 DNA reads as TGTGCCAGCAGCTTAGTGAGACCCCTACTCGGGCAAGAGACCCAGTACATC.

There are a few counts of this clonotype. This chain connects TRBV7-2 to TRBJ1-4, with 7 bases identical to TRBD1. Germline assignment: CDR1 SGHTA and CDR2 FQGNSA. The CDR3 runs to 15 residues. V shed 1 base and J 8 bases; nucleotides not matched to a gene: 7. The CDR3 reads CASSLVGTAVEKLFF. Written as DNA, the CDR3 is TGTGCCAGCAGCTTAGTGGGGACAGCGGTGGAAAAACTGTTTTTT.

This clonotype was detected only a few times. V usage is TRBV6-1 and J usage is TRBJ2-2, with D possibly being TRBD1 (6 bases). Germline loops: CDR1 MNHNS, CDR2 SASEGT. The CDR3 runs to 16 residues. The V gene lost 6 bases and the J gene lost 4 bases, with 18 bases spanning the gap. CDR3 sequence (DNA): TGTGCCAGCAGCCCTATCCGGGACATGGGCACCGGGGAGCTGTTTTTT. This gives the protein CASSPIRDMGTGELFF.

The J gene is TRBJ2-3, the V gene TRBV10-3, with 11 bases identical to TRBD2. J was trimmed by 3 bases and V by 8 bases; bases with no gene match: 7. The germline gives CDR1 ENHRY, CDR2 SYGVKD. CDR3 size: 15 residues. CDR3 protein: CAILERLAGTDTQYF. The CDR3, as DNA: TGTGCCATCCTGGAGAGACTAGCGGGGACAGATACGCAGTATTTT.

This rearrangement joins TRBV6-1 to TRBJ2-3; 8 bases are a match to TRBD2. Germline values: CDR1 MNHNS, CDR2 SASEGT. Trimming removed 6 bases from V and 6 bases from J; junction bases left unmatched: 14. This CDR3 region has 16 residues. This chain's CDR3 is CASRAIAGRAGDTQYF. The CDR3 nucleotides are TGTGCCAGCAGAGCTATAGCGGGGCGCGCGGGGGATACGCAGTATTTT.

This clonotype came up a few times. The genes are TRBV12-3 or TRBV12-4 and TRBJ2-7, with a possible D match to TRBD1 (6 bases). Deletions cut 5 bases from V and 3 bases from J, with 8 bases between. The CDR3 length is 12 residues. The CDR3 DNA follows: TGTGCCAGCAGTGCACAGGGCTACGAGCAGTACTTC. This sequence encodes CASSAQGYEQYF.

The chain recombines TRBV29-1 with TRBJ2-3; perhaps TRBD2 as D (5 bases). The ends were cut back, 7 bases at V and 0 bases at J, with 14 bases in the middle. CDR3 length: 14 amino acids. Germline-derived CDR1 and CDR2 are SQVTM and ANQGSEA. CDR3 loop: CSEVGGGSTDTQYF. The CDR3 DNA follows: TGCAGCGAGGTCGGTGGAGGCAGCACAGATACGCAGTATTTT.

The table lists this clonotype with a few counts. V gene TRBV7-6 combines with J gene TRBJ1-1, with D possibly being TRBD1 (5 bases). The CDR3 sequence is 15 residues long. The germline V gene has CDR1 SGHVS and CDR2 FNYEAQ. The V and J ends lost 0 bases and 5 bases respectively, with 13 bases between them. The chain's CDR3 is CASSLAGFGGTEAFF. The CDR3 DNA reads TGTGCCAGCAGCTTAGCGGGCTTCGGGGGGACTGAAGCTTTCTTT.

The chain combines TRBV4-1 with TRBJ2-1; D gene uncertain. The V gene's germline CDR1 is MGHRA and CDR2 YSYEKL. This CDR3 has 16 amino acids. V lost 0 bases to trimming and J lost 2 bases, with 11 bases between them. CDR3 protein: CASSQDPTPPYNEQFF. The DNA of the CDR3 is TGCGCCAGCAGCCAAGATCCGACTCCACCCTACAATGAGCAGTTCTTC.